The 3 T cell receptor beta chains presented below share a single source sample, sequenced in a study of quantifying T cell responses using KT2 cells. Overall study: cDNA was made from DNase-treated RNA using alpha and beta constant primers.

Each cDNA got a UMI-containing oligo ligated at its 3' end. First-round PCR used approximately 4 cycles and beta primers RC1.1 and RC1.2 covering TRBC1 and TRBC2. Via MiXCR, TCRdb re-called the UMI-ligation and nested PCR reads, giving one row per CDR3 protein. Of around 35,000 distinct CDR3 sequences in the sample, approximately 10% were seen once. The sequencing sample was made of PBMCs spiked with cells of the T cell clone KT2. These receptors were taken from a human donor.

This clonotype was detected many times. This sequence joins TRBV28 and TRBJ1-5; D unclear. The CDR3 has 14 residues. Germline V CDR1 and CDR2: MDHEN, SYDVKM. Trimming shortened V by 4 bases and J by 1 base, and 8 bases separated the two germline ends. This chain's CDR3 is CASSSFPSNQPQHF. The DNA for the CDR3 is TGTGCCAGCAGTTCGTTCCCCAGCAATCAGCCCCAGCATTTT.

This clonotype has a count of ten or more. V gene TRBV18 combines with J gene TRBJ2-1; D gene uncertain. The germline gives CDR1 KGHSH, CDR2 LQKENI. Trimming stripped 6 bases from V and 5 bases from J, with 17 bases between. The CDR3 covers 15 residues. CDR3 DNA sequence: TGTGCCAGCTCCCTCGTGAATTCTGGAAACAATGAGCAGTTCTTC. It encodes CASSLVNSGNNEQFF.

The DNA of the CDR3 is TGTGCCAGCAGCTTAAAGGGACAGCCTGGGGCCAACGTCCTGACTTTC. Translation: CASSLKGQPGANVLTF. V is TRBV7-9 and J is TRBJ2-6; TRBD1 aligns across 7 bases. The junction had 3 bases not matched to a gene; V was cut back by 2 bases and J by 2 bases. The germline V gene has CDR1 SEHNR and CDR2 FQNEAQ (reference sequence). The CDR3 is 16 residues long.